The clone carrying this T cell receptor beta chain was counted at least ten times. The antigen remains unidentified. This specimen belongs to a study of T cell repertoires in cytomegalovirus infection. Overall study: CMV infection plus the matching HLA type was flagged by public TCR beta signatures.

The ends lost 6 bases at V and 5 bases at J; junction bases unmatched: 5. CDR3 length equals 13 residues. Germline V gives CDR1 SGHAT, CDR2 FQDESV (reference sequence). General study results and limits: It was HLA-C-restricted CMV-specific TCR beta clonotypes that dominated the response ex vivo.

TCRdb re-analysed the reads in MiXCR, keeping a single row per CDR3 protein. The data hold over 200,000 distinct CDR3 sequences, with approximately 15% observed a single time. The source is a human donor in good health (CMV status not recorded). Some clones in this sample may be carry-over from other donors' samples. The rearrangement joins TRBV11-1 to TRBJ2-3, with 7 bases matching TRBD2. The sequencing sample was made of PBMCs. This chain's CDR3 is CASSRIAGDTQYF. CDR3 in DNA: TGTGCCAGCAGTCGAATAGCGGGAGATACGCAGTATTTT.